This T cell receptor (beta chain) was found in a study of blood T cell repertoires in COVID-19. Study information: From the United States, Italy and Spain came samples of acute and convalescent COVID-19. In each case, the material was cDNA or gDNA derived from T cells, B-cell-depleted T cells, or PBMCs.

Original methodology: Reference gene primer amplification gave estimated nucleated cell counts. Profiling relied on immunoSEQ multiplex PCR, and the TCRdb table lists in-frame clones only, not all of them. The D gene and trimming were derived from the DNA, and the V and J assignments and clone size from that table. The sample holds approximately 100,000 clones, around 81% seen once. This clonotype was sampled from a human donor in a cohort sampled during active COVID-19. Material: peripheral blood.

CDR3 in amino acids: CASSEQGTYEQYF. CDR3 coding DNA: TGTGCCAGCAGTGAACAGGGAACATACGAGCAGTACTTC. The chain uses TRBV25-1 and TRBJ2-7; D possibly corresponds to TRBD1 (5 bases). Trimming stripped 2 bases from V and 4 bases from J, with 9 bases between. CDR1 and CDR2 from the germline V gene are MGHDK and SYGVNS. The CDR3 contains 13 residues.